Listed below are T cell receptor beta chains from one sample, sequenced in a study of blood T cell repertoires in COVID-19. Sequencing was performed with immunoSEQ multiplex PCR; in TCRdb, only in-frame clones are kept and a portion is missing. Of approximately 280,000 clones in the sample, roughly 80% were seen once. Sequencing used PBMCs or T cells enriched from blood (not recorded which). All receptors come from a middle-aged man who had been exposed to COVID-19. Each CDR3 is given with its conserved first and last residue. The D gene is left open where the match is weak.

-,TRBV11-2,CASSYNSYEQYF
-,TRBV10-3,CAISGVTADGYTF
-,TRBV7-9,CASSLVINEQFF
TRBD2,TRBV2,CASRARLAGGNEQFF
-,TRBV30,CAWTQGNTEAFF
TRBD1,TRBV12-3/TRBV12-4,CASRGQGDTEAFF
-,TRBV10-3,CAISVEGARYEQYF
TRBD1,TRBV4-1,CASRIQGQRGEKLFF
TRBD1,TRBV18,CASSLNAETGSVAFF
TRBD1,TRBV2,CASSEGGQGAYEQYF
-,TRBV6-5,CASSPGRVASYTF
TRBD1,TRBV18,CASSPPTGAGIRTEAFF
-,TRBV13,CASRQAFRGLGNTIYF
-,TRBV9,CASSPGGGNTIYF
TRBD1,TRBV6-5,CASRADRDSNQPQHF
TRBD1,TRBV6-5,CASSPGTGDNEQFF
TRBD1,TRBV2,CASSRRQGAPNEQFF
TRBD1,TRBV18,CASSPAGQGATGNTIYF
TRBD1,TRBV7-9,CASPETGWTGELFF
-,TRBV5-1,CASSPDPLTYQETQYF
-,TRBV5-5,CASSLRGGRLNTEAFF
TRBD1,TRBV3-1/TRBV3-2,CASSPDLTGSSAQYF
-,TRBV7-9,CASSLLRQDEAFF
TRBD1,TRBV27,CAAGQGEGYEQYF
TRBD2,TRBV7-8,CASSLSGTGSETQYF
-,TRBV30,CAWADRSYEQYF
-,TRBV14,CASSQDSTGITLQLFF
-,TRBV5-1,CASSFNFNQPQHF
TRBD2,TRBV5-1,CASSLGLSGTALDTQYF
TRBD1,TRBV3-1/TRBV3-2,CASSQQTGLQPQHF
-,TRBV6-5,CASFATPHYEQYF
-,TRBV11-2,CASSRMALGTRLLNTEAFF
TRBD1,TRBV25-1,CASSTGGSEAFF
-,TRBV20-1,CSASNAGAASYEQYF
-,TRBV11-3,CASSRGGAREQYF
-,TRBV24-1,CATSPRDQETQYF
TRBD2,TRBV28,CASSGGSMNTGELFF
TRBD2,TRBV24-1,CATSDSTSGTYNEQFF
TRBD2,TRBV7-9,CASSITSGRTYNEQFF
-,TRBV19,CASSIEGANSYEQYF
TRBD2,TRBV6-4,CASSVESGGTGELFF
TRBD2,TRBV4-2,CASSQDSSGRVPYEQYF
-,TRBV28,CASSSPIRASYEQYF
-,TRBV19,CASRTSGGANYGYTF
-,TRBV6-5,CASGFEGGYEQYF
TRBD2,TRBV6-5,CASSYPRTSGSYEQYF
-,TRBV3-1/TRBV3-2,CASSYRTVDEKLFF
-,TRBV13,CATAGDWGAEETQYF
-,TRBV5-4,CASSFPLRGANVLTF
-,TRBV29-1,CSAYRVFSYTF
TRBD2,TRBV6-4,CASSDEAGVGNEQFF
-,TRBV9,CASSVAQGISTDTQYF
TRBD1,TRBV19,CASWDPGTGFYGYTF